Below, 14 T cell receptor beta chains from the same sample are listed, as sequenced in a study of human T cells and chemical hapten exposure. TCRdb reprocessed the RACE reads with MiXCR, giving one entry per CDR3 protein. The data contain about 90,000 distinct CDR3 sequences, approximately 10% of them singletons. Time point of the sample: patch test 1, 2 weeks after DPC sensitization. The sample's treatment: therapeutic diphenylcyclopropenone sensitization with weekly scalp DPC. This specimen was whole blood, taken in connection with sensitization to the hapten diphenylcyclopropenone (DPC). The origin of the receptors is a man aged 40-50 years with alopecia areata. Some clones in this sample may be carry-over from other donors' samples.

The chain carries TRBV4-1 and TRBJ2-1, with TRBD1 identical over 12 bases. The CDR3 is 16 residues long. With 1 base clipped from V and 8 bases from J, the junction kept 6 bases outside the gene matches. CDR1 and CDR2 (germline): MGHRA, YSYEKL. This chain's CDR3 is CASSQGPGQGAHEQFF. CDR3 nucleotide sequence: TGCGCCAGCAGCCAAGGTCCGGGACAGGGGGCCCATGAGCAGTTCTTC.

This clonotype was counted between two and nine times. The rearrangement links TRBV28 to TRBJ1-5; D unresolved. CDR1 MDHEN and CDR2 SYDVKM come from the germline V gene. There are 18 residues in the CDR3. Trimming took off 5 bases at V and 6 bases at J, with 26 bases between the two ends. The chain's CDR3 is CASSPAGNGPFQGQPQHF. DNA of the CDR3: TGTGCCAGCAGTCCGGCTGGCAATGGACCCTTTCAAGGTCAGCCCCAGCATTTT.

This clonotype was seen many times. The chain employs TRBV10-3 and TRBJ2-3; 12 bases match TRBD2. This CDR3 has 16 residues. Unmatched junction bases numbered 4, after V lost 6 bases and J lost 0 bases. Germline CDR1 ENHRY, CDR2 SYGVKD. This CDR3 reads CAIRTSGSPSTDTQYF. The CDR3 bases are TGTGCCATCAGGACTAGCGGGAGTCCCAGCACAGATACGCAGTATTTT.

The table lists this clonotype with a few counts. V is TRBV28 and J is TRBJ1-5; D call uncertain. The V end lost 8 bases, the J end lost 1 base, and 9 bases lay between the germline ends. Germline assignment: CDR1 MDHEN and CDR2 SYDVKM. This CDR3 is built from 13 residues. For the CDR3, the DNA is TGTGCCAGCTGGGAGACCAGCAATCAGCCCCAGCATTTT. It yields the protein CASWETSNQPQHF.

On this clonotype: At one end the junction does not follow the germline gene, possibly because of a read error. The rearrangement joins TRBV19 to TRBJ1-2; tentative D call: TRBD1 (5 bases). Germline CDR1 and CDR2: LNHDA and SQIVND (reference sequence). The CDR3 extends over 13 amino acids. This CDR3 reads CASSFLPGDQTYF. The CDR3 region has the DNA TGTGCCAGTAGTTTCTTACCCGGGGACCAAACTTACTTC.

This chain joins TRBV3-1 and TRBJ1-1, with 7 nucleotides matching TRBD1. V shed 4 bases and J 4 bases; nucleotides not matched to a gene: 9. Germline values: CDR1 LGHDT, CDR2 YNNKEL (reference sequence). This CDR3 has 15 residues. The CDR3 region has the DNA TGTGCCAGCAGCCCCAGGGGGGGTTTAAGCACTGAAGCTTTCTTT. The encoded protein is CASSPRGGLSTEAFF.

This clonotype was seen a few times. This chain links TRBV12-5 with TRBJ1-2; no reliable D call. The CDR3 is made up of 13 amino acids. CDR1 and CDR2 from the germline V gene are LGHNT and FRNRAP. V lost 0 bases and J 8 bases, leaving 10 bases between the germline ends. The CDR3 region is CASGLVDGYGYTF. In DNA, the CDR3 is TGTGCTAGTGGTTTGGTAGATGGGTACGGCTACACCTTC.

J is TRBJ2-3 and V is TRBV5-6, with 10 bases lining up with TRBD1. This CDR3 spans 15 amino acids. Germline values: CDR1 SGHDT, CDR2 YYEEEE. The V segment lost 4 bases and the J segment 3 bases; nucleotides outside the gene matches: 5. CDR3 in amino acids: CASSPGQGETDTQYF. The CDR3 DNA follows: TGTGCCAGCAGCCCCGGACAGGGGGAGACAGATACGCAGTATTTT. Supplemented by reference TRBV5-6 and TRBJ2-3, the full variable domain reads DAGVTQSPTHLIKTRGQQVTLRCSPKSGHDTVSWYQQALGQGPQFIFQYYEEEERQRGNFPDRFSGHQFPNYSSELNVNALLLGDSALYLCASSPGQGETDTQYFGPGTRLTVL.

The chain is built from TRBV6-2 or TRBV6-3 and TRBJ2-5; D is unclear. Germline CDR1 and CDR2: MNHEY and SVGEGT. CDR3 length: 10 residues. The CDR3: CAAAEETQYF. CDR3 nucleotides: TGTGCGGCGGCAGAAGAGACCCAGTACTTC.

This clonotype has at least ten counts. This chain joins TRBV29-1 and TRBJ1-1; D possibly corresponds to TRBD1 (5 bases). There are 13 residues in the CDR3. CDR1 SQVTM and CDR2 ANQGSEA come from the germline V gene. V was trimmed by 6 bases and J by 1 base, leaving 12 bases between them. The CDR3 DNA is TGCAGCGTGGGGGGGGGTACGAACACTGAAGCTTTCTTT. Its translation: CSVGGGTNTEAFF.

The sample holds a few counts of this clonotype. A read error may produce the germline difference seen at one junction end. The rearrangement uses TRBV6-2 or TRBV6-3 and TRBJ2-5; TRBD2 matches 11 bases. The CDR3 contains 18 residues. Germline lookup yields CDR1 MNHEY and CDR2 SVGEGT. Here the CDR3 reads CASSYSLSGRDIEETQYF. CDR3 coding DNA: TGTGCCAGCAGCTACTCCCTTAGCGGGAGGGATATAGAAGAGACCCAGTACTTC.

The chain couples TRBV20-1 to TRBJ1-6; possibly TRBD1 for D (5 bases). Germline V lookup: CDR1 DFQATT, CDR2 SNEGSKA (reference sequence). The CDR3 runs to 15 residues. V was clipped by 1 base and J by 8 bases, with 15 bases between them. CDR3 coding DNA: TGCAGTGCTAGAGTCGAGCATAGCAGGGATTCACCCCTCCACTTT. Its protein is CSARVEHSRDSPLHF.

J is TRBJ2-5 and V is TRBV2; 7 positions match TRBD1. Germline lookup yields CDR1 SNHLY and CDR2 FYNNEI. J gave up 0 bases and V 6 bases, and 7 bases lay outside the gene matches. CDR3 length equals 15 residues. The CDR3 bases are TGTGCCAGCAGACGATATACAGGGGACCAAGAGACCCAGTACTTC. Its translation: CASRRYTGDQETQYF.

This clonotype was counted many times. The chain links TRBV2 to TRBJ2-1, with D uncertain. The CDR3 covers 12 residues. The germline CDR1 and CDR2 sequences are SNHLY and FYNNEI. Trimming shortened V by 8 bases and J by 4 bases, and 9 bases separated the two germline ends. CDR3 protein: CASRIEYNEQFF. CDR3 nucleotides: TGTGCCAGCCGAATCGAATACAATGAGCAGTTCTTC.